This entry lists 19 T cell receptor beta chains sequenced from one sample in a study of PD-L1 blockade in urothelial cancer. Profiled with immunoSEQ multiplex PCR; TCRdb holds only in-frame clones, not every one. The profile covers 70,000 to 95,000 clones, with 84% appearing a single time and around 1.9% taken by the ten largest. Time point described: pretreatment peripheral blood. The specimen was PBMCs, collected around atezolizumab (anti-PD-L1) treatment. These receptors were collected from a man aged 55 to 70 with urothelial cancer.

The J gene is TRBJ1-3, the V gene TRBV5-1; TRBD1 matches at 7 bases. The V segment lost 3 bases and the J segment 4 bases; nucleotides outside the gene matches: 10. Looked up from germline, CDR1 is SGHRS and CDR2 is YFSETQ. CDR3 length equals 16 residues. The CDR3 nucleotides are TGCGCCAGCAGCTCGCTGGAGGGGGCGACGGGAAACACCATATATTTT. It encodes CASSSLEGATGNTIYF.

The chain is built from TRBV29-1 and TRBJ1-5; 8 bases agree with TRBD1. There are 13 residues in the CDR3. The germline V gene encodes CDR1 SQVTM and CDR2 ANQGSEA. V gave up 6 bases and J gave up 1 base; unmatched junction bases: 2. The CDR3 sequence: CSVRTGSNQPQHF. The CDR3 region has the DNA TGCAGCGTCCGGACAGGGAGCAATCAGCCCCAGCATTTT.

The chain links TRBV7-7 to TRBJ2-3; 8 nucleotides agree with TRBD2. The CDR3 runs to 14 residues. Trimming cost V 5 bases and J 5 bases; bases outside gene matches: 6. Germline V gene sequence: CDR1 SSHAT, CDR2 FNYEAQ (reference sequence). As DNA, the CDR3 is TGTGCCAGCAGCCTACGGGGGGGCGTAGATACGCAGTATTTT. The encoded protein is CASSLRGGVDTQYF.

V usage is TRBV30 and J usage is TRBJ2-7, with D possibly being TRBD1 (5 bases). From germline, CDR1 is GTSNPN and CDR2 SVGIG (reference sequence). Trimming pared 1 base from V and 6 bases from J, leaving 13 bases between. The CDR3 extends over 13 amino acids. CDR3 amino acids: CAWSGNRQGEQYF. CDR3 sequence (DNA): TGTGCCTGGAGTGGTAACAGGCAGGGCGAGCAGTACTTC.

The chain links TRBV7-9 to TRBJ2-2, with no clear D. This CDR3 has 15 amino acids. Germline lookup yields CDR1 SEHNR and CDR2 FQNEAQ (reference sequence). Trimming stripped 11 bases from V and 3 bases from J, with 19 bases between. The CDR3: CAGTGGLSYTGELFF. In nucleotides, the CDR3 is TGTGCCGGCACTGGCGGCCTGAGCTACACCGGGGAGCTGTTTTTT.

This clone was recorded once. In DNA form, the CDR3 reads TGTGCCAGCAGCTTGGGGCGGCTAAGCCCACCCCACGAGCAGTACTTC. It translates to CASSLGRLSPPHEQYF. This chain joins TRBV7-2 and TRBJ2-7; maybe TRBD1 (5 bases). The length of the CDR3 is 16 residues. With 3 bases removed from V and 5 bases from J, the gap between germline ends came to 20 bases. Germline CDR1 is SGHTA and CDR2 is FQGNSA.

V usage is TRBV7-3 and J usage is TRBJ2-3; 15 nucleotides agree with TRBD2. Per germline, CDR1 SGHTA and CDR2 FQGTGA. The CDR3 sequence is 18 residues long. The V and J ends lost 5 bases and 0 bases, in that order; junction bases with no gene match: 6. The CDR3 sequence is CASSPGTSGGPSTDTQYF. The CDR3 DNA sequence: TGTGCCAGCAGCCCAGGGACTAGCGGGGGGCCAAGCACAGATACGCAGTATTTT.

The genes are TRBV28 and TRBJ2-7; 9 positions agree with TRBD1. Germline V gene data show CDR1 as MDHEN and CDR2 as SYDVKM. J lost 6 bases, V lost 6 bases, and 6 bases had no gene match. The CDR3 spans 13 residues. CDR3 DNA: TGTGCCAGCAGACAGACAGGGGGGTCCGAGCAGTACTTC. Its protein is CASRQTGGSEQYF. Using reference TRBV28 and TRBJ2-7 for the parts outside the CDR3, the full variable domain is DVKVTQSSRYLVKRTGEKVFLECVQDMDHENMFWYRQDPGLGLRLIYFSYDVKMKEKGDIPEGYSVSREKKERFSLILESASTNQTSMYLCASRQTGGSEQYFGPGTRLTVT.

This rearrangement joins TRBV6-1 to TRBJ2-7, with 8 bases lining up with TRBD1. Germline V gene lookup returns CDR1 MNHNS and CDR2 SASEGT. CDR3 length: 16 amino acids. J was trimmed by 2 bases and V by 3 bases; bases with no gene match: 9. The CDR3 reads CASSDTGGVLTYEQYF. CDR3 nucleotide sequence: TGTGCCAGCAGTGACACAGGGGGAGTTCTAACCTACGAGCAGTACTTC.

This clone occurred a few times. The J gene is TRBJ1-2, the V gene TRBV2; TRBD1 matches at 9 bases. Germline CDR1 reads SNHLY; CDR2 reads FYNNEI. V was pared by 5 bases and J by 8 bases, with 9 bases of the junction left unmatched. This CDR3 spans 14 amino acids. Here the CDR3 reads CASSPGQGVRGYTF. As DNA, the CDR3 is TGTGCCAGCAGTCCGGGACAGGGAGTAAGGGGCTACACCTTC.

The V and J genes are TRBV5-1 and TRBJ2-5; 10 bases agree with TRBD2. This CDR3 contains 15 residues. Germline CDR1 reads SGHRS; CDR2 reads YFSETQ. Germline trimming cut 4 bases from V and 7 bases from J; bases unmatched to any gene: 10. CDR3 DNA: TGCGCCAGCAGCATGAGCGGGAGGGCCGACACGACCCAGTACTTC. Protein product: CASSMSGRADTTQYF.

The chain combines TRBV9 with TRBJ2-7; TRBD2 agrees at 8 bases. From germline, CDR1 is SGDLS and CDR2 YYNGEE. This CDR3 contains 15 residues. The V and J ends lost 0 bases and 5 bases, in that order; junction bases with no gene match: 7. CDR3 protein: CASSVGSGDYHEQYF. The DNA of the CDR3 is TGTGCCAGCAGCGTAGGTAGCGGGGACTACCACGAGCAGTACTTC.

The chain employs TRBV19 and TRBJ1-2; a weak D match, TRBD1 (6 bases). CDR1 and CDR2 (germline): LNHDA, SQIVND (reference sequence). Trimming took 3 bases from V and 7 from J, leaving 18 bases between them. The CDR3 has 15 amino acids. CDR3 bases: TGTGCCAGTAGTATCGACAGGATGGTTGGAACTGGCTACACCTTC. Residues: CASSIDRMVGTGYTF.

The CDR3 is CASRTGGLRSDEQFF. The CDR3 DNA sequence: TGCGCCAGCAGAACTGGGGGACTACGAAGTGATGAGCAGTTCTTC. J is TRBJ2-1 and V is TRBV5-1; 7 bases map to TRBD2. The germline V gene has CDR1 SGHRS and CDR2 YFSETQ. Losses at the gene ends were 5 bases for V and 8 bases for J; bases not matched to a gene: 13. The CDR3 loop spans 15 amino acids.

This clone has just a few counts. This chain connects TRBV5-1 to TRBJ2-5; TRBD2 matches at 11 bases. The V gene's germline CDR1 is SGHRS and CDR2 YFSETQ. This CDR3 is built from 17 residues. The V segment lost 0 bases and the J segment 0 bases; nucleotides outside the gene matches: 4. The chain's CDR3 is CASSLGASGGYQETQYF. The CDR3 DNA sequence: TGCGCCAGCAGCTTGGGAGCTAGCGGGGGGTACCAAGAGACCCAGTACTTC.

This clone was recorded only once. This rearrangement joins TRBV5-1 to TRBJ1-3; tentatively, D is TRBD1 (5 bases). V was trimmed by 5 bases and J by 2 bases, leaving 14 bases between them. Germline V lookup: CDR1 SGHRS, CDR2 YFSETQ. The CDR3 spans 15 residues. The CDR3 region is CASRLTGDTGNTIYF. CDR3 DNA: TGCGCCAGCAGGCTTACGGGGGATACTGGAAACACCATATATTTT. Drawing the rest from reference TRBV5-1 and TRBJ1-3, the complete variable domain is KAGVTQTPRYLIKTRGQQVTLSCSPISGHRSVSWYQQTPGQGLQFLFEYFSETQRNKGNFPGRFSGRQFSNSRSEMNVSTLELGDSALYLCASRLTGDTGNTIYFGEGSWLTVV.

V and J are TRBV5-6 and TRBJ2-7; D is possibly TRBD2 (7 bases). The CDR3 has 17 residues. Per germline, CDR1 SGHDT and CDR2 YYEEEE. With 3 bases removed from V and 4 bases from J, the gap between germline ends came to 23 bases. The CDR3 loop is CASSWGGPTGKVYEQYF. The DNA for the CDR3 is TGTGCCAGCAGCTGGGGAGGGCCTACAGGGAAAGTTTACGAGCAGTACTTC.

The chain has TRBV11-2 and TRBJ1-2; D possibly corresponds to TRBD1 (5 bases). Trimming removed 6 bases from V and 0 bases from J, with 14 bases in between. In germline, CDR1 is SGHAT, CDR2 FQNNGV. The length of the CDR3 is 15 residues. CDR3 in amino acids: CASSSHRLTNYGYTF. The DNA of the CDR3 is TGTGCCAGCAGTTCTCACAGGCTCACTAACTATGGCTACACCTTC.

This clone was found once. The J gene is TRBJ1-1, the V gene TRBV19, with 8 nucleotides matching TRBD1. Germline CDR1 LNHDA, CDR2 SQIVND (reference sequence). The CDR3 loop spans 15 amino acids. V lost 7 bases to trimming and J lost 4 bases; unmatched junction nucleotides: 11. The CDR3 nucleotides read TGTGCCAGTAAGCCAGCGGACAGGGAAGGCACTGAAGCTTTCTTT. This gives the protein CASKPADREGTEAFF.